This T cell receptor (beta chain) was captured in a study of early T cells in non-severe SARS-CoV-2 infection. Across the study: Sequencing of bulk RNA from unsorted whole blood was done, without chain pairing.

Unique molecular identifiers were attached to individual cDNA molecules. Via MiXCR, TCRdb re-called the 5' RACE reads, giving one row per CDR3 protein. The table shows about 76,000 distinct CDR3 sequences, with about 11% occurring only once. Findings and caveats of the study: Anti-spike CD8 responses were favored by VDJdb matching, which missed private and CD4 specificities.

The table lists this clonotype with a few counts. Its antigen is currently unknown. Sequencing input: whole blood. The receptor was isolated from an adult who was a healthcare worker with PCR-confirmed SARS-CoV-2 infection or an uninfected control (not recorded which).

CDR3 coding DNA: TGTGCTAGTGGTTTGGTTGCCAGGGGTGAGCAGTTCTTC. This sequence encodes CASGLVARGEQFF. The chain is built from TRBV12-5 and TRBJ2-1; D might be TRBD1 (6 bases). CDR3 length: 13 residues. The V end was cut by 0 bases, the J end by 9 bases, with 9 bases between. CDR1 and CDR2 (germline): LGHNT, FRNRAP. The full variable domain, with the rest looked up from reference TRBV12-5 and TRBJ2-1, is DARVTQTPRHKVTEMGQEVTMRCQPILGHNTVFWYRQTMMQGLELLAYFRNRAPLDDSGMPKDRFSAEMPDATLATLKIQPSEPRDSAVYFCASGLVARGEQFFGPGTRLTVL.